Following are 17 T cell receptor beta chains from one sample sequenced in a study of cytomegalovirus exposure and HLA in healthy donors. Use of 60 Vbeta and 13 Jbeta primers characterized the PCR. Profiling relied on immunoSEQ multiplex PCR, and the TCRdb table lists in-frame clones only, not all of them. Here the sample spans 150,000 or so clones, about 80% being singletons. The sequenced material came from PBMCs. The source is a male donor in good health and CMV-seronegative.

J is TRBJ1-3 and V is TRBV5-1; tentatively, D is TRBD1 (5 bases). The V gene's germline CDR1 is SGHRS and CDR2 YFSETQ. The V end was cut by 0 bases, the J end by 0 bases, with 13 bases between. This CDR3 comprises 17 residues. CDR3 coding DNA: TGCGCCAGCAGCTTGGCGCAGGGTCTCAGCTCTGGAAACACCATATATTTT. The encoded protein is CASSLAQGLSSGNTIYF. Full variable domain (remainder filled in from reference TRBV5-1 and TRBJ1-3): KAGVTQTPRYLIKTRGQQVTLSCSPISGHRSVSWYQQTPGQGLQFLFEYFSETQRNKGNFPGRFSGRQFSNSRSEMNVSTLELGDSALYLCASSLAQGLSSGNTIYFGEGSWLTVV.

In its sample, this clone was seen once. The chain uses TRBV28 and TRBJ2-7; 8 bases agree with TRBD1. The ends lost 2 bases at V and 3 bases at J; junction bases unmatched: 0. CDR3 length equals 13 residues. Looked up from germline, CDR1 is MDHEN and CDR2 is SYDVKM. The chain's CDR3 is CASSLTGGYEQYF. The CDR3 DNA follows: TGTGCCAGCAGTTTAACAGGGGGCTACGAGCAGTACTTC.

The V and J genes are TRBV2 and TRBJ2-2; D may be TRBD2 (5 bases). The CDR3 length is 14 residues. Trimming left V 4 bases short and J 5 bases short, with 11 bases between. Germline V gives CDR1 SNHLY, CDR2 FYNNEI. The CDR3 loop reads CASSGLGSTGELFF. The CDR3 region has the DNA TGTGCCAGCAGTGGCCTAGGGAGTACCGGGGAGCTGTTTTTT.

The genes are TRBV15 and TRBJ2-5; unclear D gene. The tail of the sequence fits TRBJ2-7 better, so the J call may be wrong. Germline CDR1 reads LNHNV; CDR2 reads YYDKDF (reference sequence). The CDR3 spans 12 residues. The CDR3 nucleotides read TGTGCCACCAGCAGCCCCCATTACGAGCAGTACTTC. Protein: CATSSPHYEQYF.

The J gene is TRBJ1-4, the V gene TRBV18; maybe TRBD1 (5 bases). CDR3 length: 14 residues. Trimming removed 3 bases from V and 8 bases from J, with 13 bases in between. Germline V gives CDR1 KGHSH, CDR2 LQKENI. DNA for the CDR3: TGTGCCAGCTCACCCTTGGGGGGTGACGAAAAACTGTTTTTT. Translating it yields CASSPLGGDEKLFF.

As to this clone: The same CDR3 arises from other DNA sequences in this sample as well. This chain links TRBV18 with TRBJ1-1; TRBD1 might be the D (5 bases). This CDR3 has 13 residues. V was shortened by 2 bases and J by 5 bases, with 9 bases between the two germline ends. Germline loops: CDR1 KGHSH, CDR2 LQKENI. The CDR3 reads CASSPSGGTEAFF. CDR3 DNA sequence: TGTGCCAGCTCACCAAGCGGGGGGACTGAAGCTTTCTTT.

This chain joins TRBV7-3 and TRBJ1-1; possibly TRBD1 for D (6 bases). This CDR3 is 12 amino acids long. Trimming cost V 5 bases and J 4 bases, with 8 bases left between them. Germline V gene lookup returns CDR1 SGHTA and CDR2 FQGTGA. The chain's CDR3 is CASSKGGTEAFF. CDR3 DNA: TGTGCCAGCAGCAAAGGGGGCACTGAAGCTTTCTTT.

The CDR3 spells CAWRLLGDGYTF. The CDR3 bases are TGTGCCTGGAGGCTTCTGGGCGATGGCTACACCTTC. The chain has TRBV30 and TRBJ1-2, with no clear D. Trimming took off 3 bases at V and 6 bases at J, with 11 bases between the two ends. CDR1 is GTSNPN and CDR2 is SVGIG in the germline V gene (reference sequence). The CDR3 is 12 residues long.

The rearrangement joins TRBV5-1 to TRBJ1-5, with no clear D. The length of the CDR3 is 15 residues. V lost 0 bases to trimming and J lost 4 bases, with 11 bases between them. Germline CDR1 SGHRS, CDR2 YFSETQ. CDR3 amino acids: CASSLVGGYNQPQHF. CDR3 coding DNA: TGCGCCAGCAGCTTGGTAGGCGGGTATAATCAGCCCCAGCATTTT.

Written as DNA, the CDR3 is TGTGCCAGCAGCCCACACCGCCCGGGTTCAAATTCACCCCTCCACTTT. Translating it yields CASSPHRPGSNSPLHF. The gene calls are TRBV7-2 and TRBJ1-6; D remains unclear. The CDR3 covers 16 residues. Germline V gives CDR1 SGHTA, CDR2 FQGNSA. The V and J ends lost 5 bases and 7 bases respectively, with 18 bases between them.

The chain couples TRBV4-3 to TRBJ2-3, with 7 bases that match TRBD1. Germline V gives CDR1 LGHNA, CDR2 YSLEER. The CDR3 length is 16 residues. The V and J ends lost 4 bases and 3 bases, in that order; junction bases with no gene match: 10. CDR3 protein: CASSLRFQGDTDTQYF. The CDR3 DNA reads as TGCGCCAGCAGCCTCCGGTTTCAGGGGGATACAGATACGCAGTATTTT.

CDR3 nucleotide sequence: TGTGCCAGTAGTATAGATGGGACTAGTGGCACAGATACGCAGTATTTT. It translates to CASSIDGTSGTDTQYF. This rearrangement joins TRBV19 to TRBJ2-3; TRBD2 matches at 8 bases. The junction had 3 bases not matched to a gene; V was cut back by 0 bases and J by 1 base. Germline-derived CDR1 and CDR2 are LNHDA and SQIVND (reference sequence). The CDR3 runs 16 residues.

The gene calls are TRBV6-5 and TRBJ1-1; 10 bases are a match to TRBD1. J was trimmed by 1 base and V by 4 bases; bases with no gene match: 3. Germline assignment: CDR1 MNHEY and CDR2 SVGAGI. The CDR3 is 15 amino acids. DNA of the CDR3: TGTGCCAGCAGTTGGACAGGGGGACAGAACACTGAAGCTTTCTTT. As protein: CASSWTGGQNTEAFF.

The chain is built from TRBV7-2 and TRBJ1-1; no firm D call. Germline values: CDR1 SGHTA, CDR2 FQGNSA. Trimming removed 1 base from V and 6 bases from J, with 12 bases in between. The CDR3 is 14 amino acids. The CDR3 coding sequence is TGTGCCAGCAGCTTAGATCGGGTATGGGCTGAAGCTTTCTTT. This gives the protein CASSLDRVWAEAFF.

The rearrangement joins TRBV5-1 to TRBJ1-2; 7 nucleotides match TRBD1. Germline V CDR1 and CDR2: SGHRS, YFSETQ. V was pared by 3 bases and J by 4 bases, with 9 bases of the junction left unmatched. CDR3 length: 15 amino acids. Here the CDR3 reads CASSSDSGGSYGYTF. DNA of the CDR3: TGCGCCAGCAGCTCAGACTCAGGGGGGAGCTATGGCTACACCTTC. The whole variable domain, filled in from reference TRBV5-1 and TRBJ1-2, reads KAGVTQTPRYLIKTRGQQVTLSCSPISGHRSVSWYQQTPGQGLQFLFEYFSETQRNKGNFPGRFSGRQFSNSRSEMNVSTLELGDSALYLCASSSDSGGSYGYTFGSGTRLTVV.

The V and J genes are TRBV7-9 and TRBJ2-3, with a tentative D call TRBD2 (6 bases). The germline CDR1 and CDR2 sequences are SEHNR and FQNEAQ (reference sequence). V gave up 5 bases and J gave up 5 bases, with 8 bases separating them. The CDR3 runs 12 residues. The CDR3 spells CASSQRVDTQYF. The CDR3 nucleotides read TGTGCCAGCAGCCAGCGGGTAGATACGCAGTATTTT.

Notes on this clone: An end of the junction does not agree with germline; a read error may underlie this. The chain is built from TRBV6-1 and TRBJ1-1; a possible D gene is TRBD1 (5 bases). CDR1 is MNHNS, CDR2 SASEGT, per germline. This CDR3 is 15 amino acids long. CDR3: CAGSPRAGKGTEAFF. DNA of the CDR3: TGTGCCGGCAGCCCCAGGGCAGGGAAGGGCACTGAAGCTTTCTTT.